The 27 T cell receptor beta chains below all came from one sample that was sequenced in a study of response to subunit inactivated influenza vaccine. TCRdb fed the RT-PCR reads into MiXCR, producing one record per CDR3 protein. The table includes about 700,000 distinct CDR3 sequences, 14% detected once. The material sequenced was PBMCs from blood, taken around 15 days before vaccination. These receptors all stem from a man in his forties or fifties who received an inactivated influenza vaccine.

This rearrangement joins TRBV18 to TRBJ2-7; D unresolved. The CDR3 runs to 13 residues. The V and J ends lost 2 bases and 6 bases respectively, with 11 bases between them. CDR1 is KGHSH and CDR2 is LQKENI in the germline V gene. The DNA for the CDR3 is TGTGCCAGCTCACCAGCCCCGGCCGGCGAGCAGTACTTC. Residues: CASSPAPAGEQYF.

The rearrangement uses TRBV18 and TRBJ1-4; D unresolved. V was trimmed by 3 bases and J by 1 base, leaving 9 bases between them. This CDR3 has 15 residues. Germline V CDR1 and CDR2: KGHSH, LQKENI. The CDR3 spells CASSPRRETNEKLFF. In DNA, the CDR3 is TGTGCCAGCTCACCCCGCCGGGAAACTAATGAAAAACTGTTTTTT.

This chain joins TRBV10-3 and TRBJ2-2; 7 bases align to TRBD1. Germline loops: CDR1 ENHRY, CDR2 SYGVKD. The junction had 4 bases not matched to a gene; V was cut back by 2 bases and J by 7 bases. The CDR3 contains 14 residues. In nucleotides, the CDR3 is TGTGCCATCAGTGAGGTGGACAGGAGCGGGGAGCTGTTTTTT. Translated, it gives CAISEVDRSGELFF.

The table lists this clonotype with a few counts. The genes are TRBV10-3 and TRBJ2-3; 14 nucleotides align to TRBD2. With 10 bases clipped from V and 2 bases from J, the junction kept 5 bases outside the gene matches. CDR3 length equals 15 residues. CDR1 and CDR2 from the germline V gene are ENHRY and SYGVKD. The CDR3 sequence is CATRTSGGLTDTQYF. CDR3 nucleotide sequence: TGTGCCACTAGGACTAGCGGGGGGCTCACAGATACGCAGTATTTT.

This chain uses TRBV11-2 with TRBJ2-1, with D possibly being TRBD2 (6 bases). This CDR3 contains 16 residues. Germline CDR1 reads SGHAT; CDR2 reads FQNNGV. Trimming removed 4 bases from V and 0 bases from J, with 13 bases in between. CDR3: CASSSGLASSYNEQFF. The CDR3 DNA follows: TGTGCCAGCAGCTCGGGACTGGCGAGCTCCTACAATGAGCAGTTCTTC.

This sequence joins TRBV12-3 or TRBV12-4 and TRBJ2-1, with 15 positions matching TRBD2. The CDR3 extends over 16 amino acids. V shed 0 bases, J shed 7 bases, and the junction held 1 base outside the gene matches. The CDR3 reads CASSLAGTSGRNEQFF. CDR3 in DNA: TGTGCCAGCAGTTTAGCCGGGACTAGCGGGAGGAATGAGCAGTTCTTC.

This rearrangement joins TRBV11-2 to TRBJ2-5, with TRBD2 matching over 11 bases. With 1 base clipped from V and 9 bases from J, the junction kept 16 bases outside the gene matches. The CDR3 runs to 18 residues. The V gene's germline CDR1 is SGHAT and CDR2 FQNNGV. The DNA for the CDR3 is TGTGCCAGCAGCTTAGTAGTTAGCGGGAGGGCCCGGGTTGGAGCCCAGTACTTC. It encodes CASSLVVSGRARVGAQYF.

The chain recombines TRBV18 with TRBJ2-7; 7 bases are shared with TRBD2. V was clipped by 1 base and J by 2 bases; unmatched bases: 2. This CDR3 has 14 amino acids. The germline V gene has CDR1 KGHSH and CDR2 LQKENI. In DNA form, the CDR3 reads TGTGCCAGCTCACCACGCGGGAGCGCCTACGAGCAGTACTTC. This gives the protein CASSPRGSAYEQYF.

The rearrangement uses TRBV27 and TRBJ2-3; 9 bases fit TRBD2. Germline loops: CDR1 MNHEY, CDR2 SMNVEV (reference sequence). This CDR3 spans 16 amino acids. V was clipped by 2 bases and J by 2 bases; unmatched bases: 5. The CDR3 bases are TGTGCCAGCAGTTTAATAGCGGGGGAGGCCACAGATACGCAGTATTTT. It codes for CASSLIAGEATDTQYF.

In this sample, this clonotype turned up many times. The genes are TRBV6-5 and TRBJ1-1; maybe TRBD1 (6 bases). This CDR3 comprises 16 residues. V lost 4 bases and J lost 8, with 23 bases in between. Germline V gene sequence: CDR1 MNHEY, CDR2 SVGAGI. CDR3 DNA sequence: TGTGCCAGCAGTTCAGGCGACACGAGGGGGATGGAAGAAGCTTTCTTT. Protein product: CASSSGDTRGMEEAFF.

The chain uses TRBV20-1 and TRBJ1-1, with TRBD1 as a possible D gene (6 bases). The V gene lost 2 bases and the J gene lost 7 bases, with 14 bases spanning the gap. The CDR3 sequence is 13 residues long. Germline V gives CDR1 DFQATT, CDR2 SNEGSKA (reference sequence). The CDR3 nucleotides are TGCAGTGCTAGAACGGGGGCTGGGATTGAAGCTTTCTTT. As protein: CSARTGAGIEAFF.

The chain employs TRBV11-1 and TRBJ2-2; no firm D call. Deletions cut 3 bases from V and 5 bases from J, with 7 bases between. Germline-derived CDR1 and CDR2 are SGHAT and FQDESV (reference sequence). The CDR3 runs to 13 residues. The chain's CDR3 is CASSLGKTGELFF. CDR3 DNA: TGTGCCAGCAGCTTGGGGAAAACCGGGGAGCTGTTTTTT.

This chain's CDR3 is CASSYSRQREHYEQYF. CDR3 in DNA: TGTGCCAGCAGTTACTCGCGCCAGCGGGAGCATTACGAGCAGTACTTC. The chain recombines TRBV6-5 with TRBJ2-7, with 8 bases matching TRBD2. Germline lookup yields CDR1 MNHEY and CDR2 SVGAGI. The J segment lost 4 bases and the V segment lost 0 bases, leaving 8 bases of the junction unmatched. CDR3 length equals 16 residues.

This clonotype was recorded a few times. The chain couples TRBV29-1 to TRBJ1-1; the D is unclear. Germline CDR1 is SQVTM and CDR2 is ANQGSEA. Trimming shortened V by 8 bases and J by 1 base, and 11 bases separated the two germline ends. The length of the CDR3 is 12 residues. The CDR3: CSYGRRNTEAFF. CDR3 in DNA: TGCAGCTACGGACGGAGGAACACTGAAGCTTTCTTT.

This clonotype has just a few counts. The chain has TRBV4-1 and TRBJ2-5; 8 bases line up with TRBD2. CDR1 and CDR2 (germline): MGHRA, YSYEKL. There are 15 residues in the CDR3. V shed 2 bases and J 2 bases; nucleotides not matched to a gene: 4. The CDR3 region has the DNA TGCGCCAGCAGCCAACAGCGGGGGACGCAAGAGACCCAGTACTTC. Translated: CASSQQRGTQETQYF.

This clonotype was recorded at least ten times. This chain connects TRBV12-3 or TRBV12-4 to TRBJ1-4; unclear D gene. CDR3 length: 12 residues. Trimming took off 3 bases at V and 12 bases at J, with 11 bases between the two ends. CDR3 bases: TGTGCCAGCAGTTTTGACTCCCGGGAACTGTTTTTT. It specifies CASSFDSRELFF.

The chain has TRBV20-1 and TRBJ2-3, with a possible D match to TRBD2 (5 bases). Germline lookup yields CDR1 DFQATT and CDR2 SNEGSKA (reference sequence). The V gene lost 7 bases and the J gene lost 2 bases, with 13 bases spanning the gap. CDR3 length: 13 residues. CDR3 nucleotides: TGCAGTGGCCTAACGGGGTTCACAGATACGCAGTATTTT. Amino acids: CSGLTGFTDTQYF.

This clonotype was seen more than once but under ten times. The chain combines TRBV5-1 with TRBJ2-7; 11 positions agree with TRBD2. Germline CDR1 is SGHRS and CDR2 is YFSETQ. V lost 3 bases and J lost 7; bases outside the gene matches: 3. The CDR3 has 13 amino acids. Here the CDR3 reads CASSWTSGWEQYF. The CDR3 nucleotides read TGCGCCAGCAGCTGGACTAGCGGGTGGGAGCAGTACTTC. The whole variable domain, filled in from reference TRBV5-1 and TRBJ2-7, reads KAGVTQTPRYLIKTRGQQVTLSCSPISGHRSVSWYQQTPGQGLQFLFEYFSETQRNKGNFPGRFSGRQFSNSRSEMNVSTLELGDSALYLCASSWTSGWEQYFGPGTRLTVT.

The rearrangement joins TRBV11-2 to TRBJ1-5, with D possibly matching TRBD1 (5 bases). The germline V and J ends were trimmed by 2 bases and 2 bases, with 13 bases remaining between them. The V gene's germline CDR1 is SGHAT and CDR2 FQNNGV. CDR3 length: 16 residues. The CDR3 region has the DNA TGTGCCAGCAGCTTATCTAGTCAGGGTGGCAATCAGCCCCAGCATTTT. This translates into CASSLSSQGGNQPQHF.

The chain has TRBV12-3 or TRBV12-4 and TRBJ2-7; D tentatively reads TRBD1 or TRBD2 (5 bases each). The CDR3 spans 15 residues. Trimming pared 3 bases from V and 0 bases from J, leaving 12 bases between. The CDR3 coding sequence is TGTGCCAGCAGTTTTGGGTGGGGGAGCTCCTACGAGCAGTACTTC. Translated: CASSFGWGSSYEQYF.

This clonotype turned up a few times. The chain recombines TRBV7-2 with TRBJ2-3; D may be TRBD1 (6 bases). The CDR3 spans 15 residues. Germline V CDR1 and CDR2: SGHTA, FQGNSA. V was cut by 4 bases and J by 3 bases, with 14 bases left in between. CDR3 nucleotides: TGTGCCAGCAGCTCCACAGGGATAAGAACAGATACGCAGTATTTT. Translation: CASSSTGIRTDTQYF.

This clonotype was found a few times. The chain combines TRBV12-3 or TRBV12-4 with TRBJ1-2; a weak D match, TRBD1 (5 bases). The CDR3 runs to 13 residues. V was cut by 7 bases and J by 4 bases, with 13 bases left in between. CDR3: CASTQGRGYGYTF. The DNA for the CDR3 is TGTGCCAGCACCCAAGGGAGGGGCTATGGCTACACCTTC.

This clonotype was detected only once. It may be a read error: a sequence one base away is much more abundant. V gene TRBV7-2 combines with J gene TRBJ1-3; D is unresolved. V was cut by 5 bases and J by 2 bases, with 13 bases left in between. The CDR3 is made up of 15 amino acids. Germline CDR1 is SGHTA and CDR2 is FQGNSA. CDR3 amino acids: CASSQTLGPGNTIYF. For the CDR3, the DNA is TGTGCCAGCAGCCAGACCCTCGGGCCTGGAAACACCATATATTTT.

The V gene is TRBV30, the J gene TRBJ2-1, with TRBD2 matching over 13 bases. The CDR3 runs to 14 residues. V shed 0 bases, J shed 10 bases, and the junction held 3 bases outside the gene matches. Germline-derived CDR1 and CDR2 are GTSNPN and SVGIG (reference sequence). CDR3 residues: CAWSVLAGGWEQFF. In DNA form, the CDR3 reads TGTGCCTGGAGTGTACTAGCGGGGGGGTGGGAGCAGTTCTTC.

This clonotype was seen more than once but under ten times. The chain couples TRBV29-1 to TRBJ2-7; D unclear. Germline V gene data show CDR1 as SQVTM and CDR2 as ANQGSEA. This CDR3 contains 11 residues. Trimming removed 7 bases from V and 6 bases from J, with 13 bases in between. The CDR3 loop reads CSGIVVGEQYF. Written as DNA, the CDR3 is TGCAGCGGGATAGTAGTCGGCGAGCAGTACTTC.

V and J are TRBV27 and TRBJ2-7; 10 bases fit TRBD1. With V trimmed by 8 bases and J by 0 bases, 7 bases remained unmatched. The CDR3 contains 15 residues. Germline loops: CDR1 MNHEY, CDR2 SMNVEV (reference sequence). Written as DNA, the CDR3 is TGTGCCAGCCGTAGGGGACAGGGGTTCTCCTACGAGCAGTACTTC. It encodes CASRRGQGFSYEQYF.

This clonotype came up many times. The chain carries TRBV4-2 and TRBJ2-3; tentatively, D is TRBD1 or TRBD2 (6 bases each). This CDR3 contains 13 residues. Trimming cost V 0 bases and J 11 bases, with 12 bases left between them. The germline V gene encodes CDR1 LGHNA and CDR2 YNFKEQ. CDR3 protein: CASSQEEEGGQYF. The CDR3 region has the DNA TGTGCCAGCAGCCAAGAGGAGGAGGGGGGGCAGTATTTT.